This is a list of T cell receptor beta chains from one sample in a study of cytomegalovirus exposure and HLA in healthy donors. Assay used: immunoSEQ multiplex PCR; TCRdb lists only in-frame clones, some missing. Of over 85,000 clones detected, 79% appear once; the ten largest clones hold about 6.8%. Sequencing used PBMCs. The origin of the receptors is a man aged 25-45 years in good health and CMV-seropositive. CDR3s include the opening cysteine and the closing phenylalanine or tryptophan. Each record gives: clone size, D gene, V gene, J gene, CDR3 protein, CDR3 DNA. The D gene is left open where the match is weak. Size is omitted from some rows. Given values are once, few, many or a class for expanded clones.

clone_size: -; d_call: TRBD1; v_call: TRBV6-6; j_call: TRBJ1-2; cdr3_aa: CASSRSQGFDYGYTF; cdr3_nt: TGTGCCAGCAGCCGATCACAGGGGTTTGACTATGGCTACACCTTC
clone_size: -; d_call: -; v_call: TRBV14; j_call: TRBJ2-5; cdr3_aa: CASSQVALAPQYF; cdr3_nt: TGTGCCAGCAGCCAAGTTGCTCTAGCTCCCCAGTACTTC
clone_size: -; d_call: -; v_call: TRBV2; j_call: TRBJ2-1; cdr3_aa: CASSGARGEVPYNEQFF; cdr3_nt: TGTGCCAGCAGTGGAGCCCGAGGGGAGGTACCCTACAATGAGCAGTTCTTC
clone_size: once; d_call: -; v_call: TRBV14; j_call: TRBJ2-1; cdr3_aa: CASSQAPAANYNEQFF; cdr3_nt: TGTGCCAGCAGCCAAGCTCCCGCAGCGAACTACAATGAGCAGTTCTTC
clone_size: -; d_call: TRBD1; v_call: TRBV6-6; j_call: TRBJ1-1; cdr3_aa: CASTSLQGGSTEAFF; cdr3_nt: TGTGCCAGCACCTCATTACAGGGGGGTAGCACTGAAGCTTTCTTT
clone_size: -; d_call: -; v_call: TRBV4-3; j_call: TRBJ1-2; cdr3_aa: CASSQDFGSAGYYNYGYTF; cdr3_nt: TGCGCCAGCAGCCAAGATTTTGGGTCGGCGGGATACTATAACTATGGCTACACCTTC
clone_size: -; d_call: -; v_call: TRBV13; j_call: TRBJ2-1; cdr3_aa: CASSSSLAGHLYNEQFF; cdr3_nt: TGTGCCAGCAGCTCGTCACTAGCAGGCCACCTATACAATGAGCAGTTCTTC
clone_size: -; d_call: TRBD1; v_call: TRBV30; j_call: TRBJ2-3; cdr3_aa: CAWTKDRGPQYTQYF; cdr3_nt: TGTGCCTGGACCAAGGACAGGGGACCCCAATATACGCAGTATTTT
clone_size: -; d_call: TRBD2; v_call: TRBV11-2; j_call: TRBJ2-3; cdr3_aa: CASSPSGVYTDTQYF; cdr3_nt: TGTGCCAGCAGCCCTAGCGGGGTGTACACAGATACGCAGTATTTT
clone_size: -; d_call: -; v_call: TRBV6-4; j_call: TRBJ1-2; cdr3_aa: CASSRTANYGYTF; cdr3_nt: TGTGCCAGCAGTCGGACAGCTAACTATGGCTACACCTTC
clone_size: -; d_call: -; v_call: TRBV18; j_call: TRBJ2-1; cdr3_aa: CASSHSYTYNEQFF; cdr3_nt: TGTGCCAGCTCACACAGCTATACCTACAATGAGCAGTTCTTC
clone_size: -; d_call: TRBD1; v_call: TRBV4-1; j_call: TRBJ1-5; cdr3_aa: CASSKVRDSNQPQHF; cdr3_nt: TGCGCCAGCAGCAAAGTGAGGGACAGTAATCAGCCCCAGCATTTT
clone_size: few; d_call: -; v_call: TRBV2; j_call: TRBJ1-1; cdr3_aa: CASSVSGNVNTEAFF; cdr3_nt: TGTGCCAGCAGTGTGTCAGGGAACGTGAACACTGAAGCTTTCTTT
clone_size: -; d_call: TRBD2; v_call: TRBV7-3; j_call: TRBJ2-1; cdr3_aa: CASSSSGGVYNEQFF; cdr3_nt: TGTGCCAGCAGCTCCAGTGGGGGGGTTTACAATGAGCAGTTCTTC
clone_size: -; d_call: -; v_call: TRBV23-1; j_call: TRBJ1-1; cdr3_aa: CASSQKVTGEAFF; cdr3_nt: TGCGCCAGCAGTCAAAAAGTGACAGGAGAAGCTTTCTTT
clone_size: -; d_call: TRBD1; v_call: TRBV6-5; j_call: TRBJ2-5; cdr3_aa: CASSVGQGIETQYF; cdr3_nt: TGTGCCAGCAGTGTGGGACAGGGGATAGAGACCCAGTACTTC
clone_size: once; d_call: TRBD1; v_call: TRBV5-1; j_call: TRBJ2-7; cdr3_aa: CASSGTGGAYEQYF; cdr3_nt: TGCGCCAGCAGCGGAACAGGGGGTGCCTACGAGCAGTACTTC
clone_size: -; d_call: -; v_call: TRBV25-1; j_call: TRBJ2-7; cdr3_aa: CASSEYPGQTSYEQYF; cdr3_nt: TGTGCCAGCAGTGAATATCCCGGACAGACCTCCTACGAGCAGTACTTC
clone_size: once; d_call: TRBD1; v_call: TRBV29-1; j_call: TRBJ1-2; cdr3_aa: CSVPGQGGTF; cdr3_nt: TGCAGCGTGCCGGGACAGGGTGGCACCTTC
clone_size: -; d_call: -; v_call: TRBV5-6; j_call: TRBJ1-5; cdr3_aa: CASSFGSNQPQHF; cdr3_nt: TGTGCCAGCAGCTTCGGGAGCAATCAGCCCCAGCATTTT
clone_size: -; d_call: -; v_call: TRBV9; j_call: TRBJ2-1; cdr3_aa: CASSVGQDSYNEQFF; cdr3_nt: TGTGCCAGCAGCGTAGGGCAGGACTCCTACAATGAGCAGTTCTTC
clone_size: -; d_call: -; v_call: TRBV5-6; j_call: TRBJ2-7; cdr3_aa: CASSLYRARALEQYF; cdr3_nt: TGTGCCAGCAGCTTGTACCGAGCGAGGGCCTTGGAGCAGTACTTC
clone_size: -; d_call: TRBD1; v_call: TRBV6-6; j_call: TRBJ2-7; cdr3_aa: CASSYNRGGEQYF; cdr3_nt: TGTGCCAGCAGTTACAACAGGGGTGGCGAGCAGTACTTC
clone_size: -; d_call: TRBD2; v_call: TRBV5-1; j_call: TRBJ2-3; cdr3_aa: CASSNEPGLVVDTQYF; cdr3_nt: TGCGCCAGCAGCAACGAACCTGGACTAGTCGTAGATACGCAGTATTTT
clone_size: -; d_call: -; v_call: TRBV5-1; j_call: TRBJ2-3; cdr3_aa: CASSQDSRDTDTQYF; cdr3_nt: TGCGCCAGCAGCCAGGACTCGAGGGACACAGATACGCAGTATTTT
clone_size: -; d_call: TRBD1; v_call: TRBV5-3; j_call: TRBJ2-7; cdr3_aa: CARSLSRQGFSYEQYF; cdr3_nt: TGTGCCAGAAGCTTGTCCAGACAGGGATTCTCCTACGAGCAGTACTTC
clone_size: -; d_call: TRBD2; v_call: TRBV28; j_call: TRBJ2-3; cdr3_aa: CASIRSGSTDTQYF; cdr3_nt: TGTGCCAGCATCCGTAGCGGGAGCACAGATACGCAGTATTTT
clone_size: -; d_call: -; v_call: TRBV7-2; j_call: TRBJ2-4; cdr3_aa: CASTPSGGPGNIQYF; cdr3_nt: TGTGCCAGCACCCCCTCAGGTGGGCCAGGGAACATTCAGTACTTC
clone_size: -; d_call: TRBD2; v_call: TRBV6-1; j_call: TRBJ2-5; cdr3_aa: CASSSSGGAGTQYF; cdr3_nt: TGTGCCAGCAGTTCTAGCGGGGGGGCCGGGACCCAGTACTTC
clone_size: -; d_call: TRBD2; v_call: TRBV5-5; j_call: TRBJ2-5; cdr3_aa: CASSLTSGNQETQYF; cdr3_nt: TGTGCCAGCAGCTTGACTAGCGGTAATCAAGAGACCCAGTACTTC
clone_size: -; d_call: TRBD1; v_call: TRBV25-1; j_call: TRBJ2-2; cdr3_aa: CASSGGQGIFPGELFF; cdr3_nt: TGTGCCAGCAGTGGGGGACAGGGGATTTTTCCCGGGGAGCTGTTTTTT
clone_size: -; d_call: TRBD1; v_call: TRBV6-1; j_call: TRBJ1-5; cdr3_aa: CASSRQGNQPQHF; cdr3_nt: TGTGCCAGCAGCAGACAGGGGAATCAGCCCCAGCATTTT
clone_size: few; d_call: -; v_call: TRBV27; j_call: TRBJ2-7; cdr3_aa: CASSLSQTNEQYF; cdr3_nt: TGTGCCAGCAGTTTATCACAGACTAACGAGCAGTACTTC
clone_size: few; d_call: -; v_call: TRBV6-1; j_call: TRBJ1-2; cdr3_aa: CASSSAGANYGYTF; cdr3_nt: TGTGCCAGCAGTTCTGCAGGGGCTAACTATGGCTACACCTTC
clone_size: -; d_call: -; v_call: TRBV18; j_call: TRBJ1-2; cdr3_aa: CASSPAGGEGSGYTF; cdr3_nt: TGTGCCAGCTCACCAGCGGGGGGTGAGGGCAGTGGCTACACCTTC
clone_size: once; d_call: TRBD1; v_call: TRBV2; j_call: TRBJ2-7; cdr3_aa: CASRDRGNSYEQYF; cdr3_nt: TGTGCCAGCAGGGACAGGGGGAATTCCTACGAGCAGTACTTC
clone_size: -; d_call: -; v_call: TRBV5-1; j_call: TRBJ2-7; cdr3_aa: CASSLISGSLSYEQYF; cdr3_nt: TGCGCCAGCAGCTTGATCAGTGGCTCGCTCTCCTACGAGCAGTACTTC
clone_size: -; d_call: TRBD1; v_call: TRBV7-3; j_call: TRBJ2-7; cdr3_aa: CASSSPFGTGGFGQYF; cdr3_nt: TGTGCCAGCAGCTCCCCTTTTGGGACAGGGGGATTCGGGCAGTACTTC
clone_size: -; d_call: TRBD1; v_call: TRBV30; j_call: TRBJ1-2; cdr3_aa: CAWSRDRRANYGYTF; cdr3_nt: TGTGCCTGGAGTAGGGACAGGAGAGCTAACTATGGCTACACCTTC
clone_size: -; d_call: -; v_call: TRBV4-2; j_call: TRBJ1-2; cdr3_aa: CASSQDYRVQTRLYGYTF; cdr3_nt: TGTGCCAGCAGCCAAGATTATCGGGTGCAGACCAGACTCTATGGCTACACCTTC
clone_size: -; d_call: -; v_call: TRBV7-7; j_call: TRBJ2-5; cdr3_aa: CASSPQDVAGETQYF; cdr3_nt: TGTGCCAGCAGCCCACAAGACGTGGCGGGGGAGACCCAGTACTTC
clone_size: -; d_call: TRBD1; v_call: TRBV5-1; j_call: TRBJ1-6; cdr3_aa: CASSTGQGQGNSPLHF; cdr3_nt: TGCGCCAGCAGCACCGGACAGGGGCAGGGGAATTCACCCCTCCACTTT
clone_size: -; d_call: TRBD1; v_call: TRBV19; j_call: TRBJ1-2; cdr3_aa: CASSIGSTGADGYTF; cdr3_nt: TGTGCCAGTAGTATTGGGTCGACAGGGGCGGACGGCTACACCTTC
clone_size: -; d_call: -; v_call: TRBV5-1; j_call: TRBJ1-6; cdr3_aa: CASSLGTTDSPLHF; cdr3_nt: TGCGCCAGCAGCCTCGGGACAACTGATTCACCCCTCCACTTT
clone_size: -; d_call: TRBD2; v_call: TRBV25-1; j_call: TRBJ2-7; cdr3_aa: CASSAPKTSGNYEQYF; cdr3_nt: TGTGCCAGCAGTGCCCCAAAGACTAGCGGAAACTACGAGCAGTACTTC
clone_size: -; d_call: TRBD1; v_call: TRBV7-8; j_call: TRBJ1-5; cdr3_aa: CASSLIQSGGSQPQHF; cdr3_nt: TGTGCCAGCAGCTTAATCCAATCAGGGGGAAGTCAGCCCCAGCATTTT
clone_size: few; d_call: -; v_call: TRBV4-1; j_call: TRBJ1-4; cdr3_aa: CASSPVLSEKLFF; cdr3_nt: TGCGCCAGCAGCCCGGTGTTGAGTGAAAAACTGTTTTTT
clone_size: -; d_call: -; v_call: TRBV7-9; j_call: TRBJ2-1; cdr3_aa: CASSLSGNEQFF; cdr3_nt: TGTGCCAGCAGCTTATCAGGCAATGAGCAGTTCTTC
clone_size: -; d_call: -; v_call: TRBV5-6; j_call: TRBJ2-7; cdr3_aa: CASSPAEGLYEQYF; cdr3_nt: TGTGCCAGCAGCCCCGCGGAGGGTCTCTACGAGCAGTACTTC
clone_size: -; d_call: TRBD2; v_call: TRBV15; j_call: TRBJ2-3; cdr3_aa: CATSRGLAEADTQYF; cdr3_nt: TGTGCCACCAGCAGAGGACTAGCAGAGGCAGATACGCAGTATTTT
clone_size: -; d_call: -; v_call: TRBV5-6; j_call: TRBJ2-4; cdr3_aa: CASRPRQIAKNIQYF; cdr3_nt: TGTGCCAGCAGACCGAGGCAGATAGCCAAAAACATTCAGTACTTC
clone_size: -; d_call: -; v_call: TRBV19; j_call: TRBJ1-1; cdr3_aa: CASSIVQKIMNTEAFF; cdr3_nt: TGTGCCAGTAGTATTGTGCAGAAAATAATGAACACTGAAGCTTTCTTT